This T cell receptor (beta chain) was documented in a study of identical twins. Germline CDR1 reads SGHRS; CDR2 reads YFSETQ. V gave up 3 bases and J gave up 0 bases, with 16 bases separating them. CDR3 size: 16 residues. TCRdb independently ran MiXCR on the 5' RACE reads; one entry per CDR3 protein. The sample includes 400,000 to 600,000 distinct CDR3 sequences, more than 20% of them seen just once. This clonotype was picked up a small number of times. These data were also filed under a second study, of yellow fever vaccine responses in identical twins.

Sequencing input: CD4+ T cells sorted from blood. The chain is built from TRBV5-1 and TRBJ2-7; no clear D gene. This TCR was recovered from a woman between 18 and 29 years old in good health. The CDR3 nucleotides are TGCGCCAGCAGCTCGAATCCGTGGAGCTCCTCCTACGAGCAGTACTTC. It codes for CASSSNPWSSSYEQYF.